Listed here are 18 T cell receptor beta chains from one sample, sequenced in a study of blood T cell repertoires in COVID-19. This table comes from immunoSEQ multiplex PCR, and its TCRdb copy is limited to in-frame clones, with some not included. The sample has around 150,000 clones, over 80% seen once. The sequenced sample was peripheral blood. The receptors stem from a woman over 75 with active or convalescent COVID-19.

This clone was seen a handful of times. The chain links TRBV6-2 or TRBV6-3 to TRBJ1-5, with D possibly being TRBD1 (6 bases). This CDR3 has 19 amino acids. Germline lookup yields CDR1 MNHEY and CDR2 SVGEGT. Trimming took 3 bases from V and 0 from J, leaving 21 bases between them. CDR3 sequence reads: CASSYKAGGRDISNQPQHF. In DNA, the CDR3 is TGTGCCAGCAGTTATAAAGCGGGAGGCCGGGACATTAGCAATCAGCCCCAGCATTTT.

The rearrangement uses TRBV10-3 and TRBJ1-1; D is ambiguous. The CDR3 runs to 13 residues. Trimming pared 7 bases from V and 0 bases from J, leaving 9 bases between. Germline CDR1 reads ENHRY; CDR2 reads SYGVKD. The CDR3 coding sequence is TGTGCCATCAAGTCACAGCTGAACACTGAAGCTTTCTTT. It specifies CAIKSQLNTEAFF.

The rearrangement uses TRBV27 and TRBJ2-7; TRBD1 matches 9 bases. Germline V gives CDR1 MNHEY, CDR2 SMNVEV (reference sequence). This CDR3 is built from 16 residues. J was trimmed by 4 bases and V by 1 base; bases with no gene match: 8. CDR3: CASSLFSGDRAYEQYF. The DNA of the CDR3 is TGTGCCAGCAGTTTATTTTCCGGGGACAGGGCTTACGAGCAGTACTTC.

Here the CDR3 DNA reads TGTGCCAGCAGCGTAGAGCACAGCAACACTGAAGCTTTCTTT. Protein: CASSVEHSNTEAFF. The chain joins TRBV9 to TRBJ1-1; no clear D gene. CDR3 size: 14 residues. V was clipped by 0 bases and J by 2 bases, with 8 bases between them. Germline values: CDR1 SGDLS, CDR2 YYNGEE.

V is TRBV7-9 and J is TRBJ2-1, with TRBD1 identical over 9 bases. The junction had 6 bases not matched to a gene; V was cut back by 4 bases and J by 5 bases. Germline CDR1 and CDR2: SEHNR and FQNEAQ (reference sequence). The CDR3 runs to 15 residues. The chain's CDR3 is CASSSRDRVNNEQFF. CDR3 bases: TGTGCCAGCAGCTCCCGGGACAGGGTGAACAATGAGCAGTTCTTC. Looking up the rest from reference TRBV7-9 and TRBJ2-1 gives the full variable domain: DTGVSQNPRHKITKRGQNVTFRCDPISEHNRLYWYRQTLGQGPEFLTYFQNEAQLEKSRLLSDRFSAERPKGSFSTLEIQRTEQGDSAMYLCASSSRDRVNNEQFFGPGTRLTVL.

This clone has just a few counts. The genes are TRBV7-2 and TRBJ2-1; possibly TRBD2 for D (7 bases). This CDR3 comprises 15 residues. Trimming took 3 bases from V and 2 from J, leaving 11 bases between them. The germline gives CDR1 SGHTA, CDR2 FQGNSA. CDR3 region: CASSLARGPYNEQFF. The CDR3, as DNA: TGTGCCAGCAGCTTGGCGCGGGGGCCCTACAATGAGCAGTTCTTC.

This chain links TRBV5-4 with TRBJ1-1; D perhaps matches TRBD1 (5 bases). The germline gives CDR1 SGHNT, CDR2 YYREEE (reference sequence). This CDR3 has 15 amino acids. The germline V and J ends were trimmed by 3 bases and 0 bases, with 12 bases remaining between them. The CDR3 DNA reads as TGTGCCAGCAGCTCGGGGGAGAGGTTGAACACTGAAGCTTTCTTT. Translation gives CASSSGERLNTEAFF.

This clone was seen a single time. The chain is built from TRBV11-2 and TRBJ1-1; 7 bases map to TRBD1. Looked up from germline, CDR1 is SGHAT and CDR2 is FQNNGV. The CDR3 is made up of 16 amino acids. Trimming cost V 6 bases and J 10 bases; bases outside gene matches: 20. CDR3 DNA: TGTGCCAGCAGTCATACCGGAGGGCAGGGGGAACGGCTAGCTTTCTTT. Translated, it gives CASSHTGGQGERLAFF.

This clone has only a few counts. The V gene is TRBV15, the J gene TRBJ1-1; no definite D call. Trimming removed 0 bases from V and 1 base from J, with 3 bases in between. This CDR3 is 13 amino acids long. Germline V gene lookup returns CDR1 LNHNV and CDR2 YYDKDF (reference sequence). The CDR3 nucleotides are TGTGCCACCAGCAGAGAGCGGAACACTGAAGCTTTCTTT. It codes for CATSRERNTEAFF.

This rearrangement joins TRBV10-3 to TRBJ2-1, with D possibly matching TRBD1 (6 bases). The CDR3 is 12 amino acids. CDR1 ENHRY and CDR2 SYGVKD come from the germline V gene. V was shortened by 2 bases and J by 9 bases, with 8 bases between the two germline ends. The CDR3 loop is CAISETGPEQFF. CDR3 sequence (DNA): TGTGCCATCAGTGAGACAGGGCCTGAGCAGTTCTTC.

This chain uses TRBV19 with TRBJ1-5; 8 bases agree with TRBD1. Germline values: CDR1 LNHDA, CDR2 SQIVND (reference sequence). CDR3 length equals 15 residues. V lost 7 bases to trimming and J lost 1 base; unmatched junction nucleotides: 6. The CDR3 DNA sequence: TGTGCCAGTACCCGGGACAGGTCAAGCAATCAGCCCCAGCATTTT. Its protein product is CASTRDRSSNQPQHF.

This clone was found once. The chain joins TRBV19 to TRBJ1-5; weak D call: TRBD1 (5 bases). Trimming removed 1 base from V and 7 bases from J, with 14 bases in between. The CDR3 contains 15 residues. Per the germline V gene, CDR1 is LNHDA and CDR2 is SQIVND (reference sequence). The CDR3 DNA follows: TGTGCCAGTAGTATAGGGGTCGGGGGGAGGCAGCCCCAGCATTTT. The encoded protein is CASSIGVGGRQPQHF.

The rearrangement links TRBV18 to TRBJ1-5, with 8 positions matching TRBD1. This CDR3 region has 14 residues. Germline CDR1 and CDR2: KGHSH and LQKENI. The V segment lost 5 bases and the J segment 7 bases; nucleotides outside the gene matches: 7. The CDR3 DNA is TGTGCCAGCTCATCAGACAGGGGCGGCCAGCCCCAGCATTTT. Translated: CASSSDRGGQPQHF. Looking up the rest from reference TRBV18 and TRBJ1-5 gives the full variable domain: NAGVMQNPRHLVRRRGQEARLRCSPMKGHSHVYWYRQLPEEGLKFMVYLQKENIIDESGMPKERFSAEFPKEGPSILRIQQVVRGDSAAYFCASSSDRGGQPQHFGDGTRLSIL.

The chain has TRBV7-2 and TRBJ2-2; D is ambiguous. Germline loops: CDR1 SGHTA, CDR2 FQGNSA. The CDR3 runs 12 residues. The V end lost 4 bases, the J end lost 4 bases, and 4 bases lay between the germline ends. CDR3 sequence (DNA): TGTGCCAGCAGCTACGGCACCGGGGAGCTGTTTTTT. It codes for CASSYGTGELFF. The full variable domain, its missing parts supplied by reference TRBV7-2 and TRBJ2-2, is GAGVSQSPSNKVTEKGKDVELRCDPISGHTALYWYRQSLGQGLEFLIYFQGNSAPDKSGLPSDRFSAERTGGSVSTLTIQRTQQEDSAVYLCASSYGTGELFFGEGSRLTVL.

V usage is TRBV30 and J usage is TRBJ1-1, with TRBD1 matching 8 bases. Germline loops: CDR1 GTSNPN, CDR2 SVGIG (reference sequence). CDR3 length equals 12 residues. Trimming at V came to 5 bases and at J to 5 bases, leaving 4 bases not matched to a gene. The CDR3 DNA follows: TGTGCCTGGGGACAGGGAGGGACTGAAGCTTTCTTT. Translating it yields CAWGQGGTEAFF.

CDR3 nucleotides: TGTGCCAGCAGTTACGAGGGGGCGAACTATGGCTACACCTTC. This codes for CASSYEGANYGYTF. The gene calls are TRBV6-5 and TRBJ1-2, with 7 positions matching TRBD1. The CDR3 length is 14 residues. Germline V CDR1 and CDR2: MNHEY, SVGAGI. V shed 2 bases, J shed 2 bases, and the junction held 2 bases outside the gene matches.

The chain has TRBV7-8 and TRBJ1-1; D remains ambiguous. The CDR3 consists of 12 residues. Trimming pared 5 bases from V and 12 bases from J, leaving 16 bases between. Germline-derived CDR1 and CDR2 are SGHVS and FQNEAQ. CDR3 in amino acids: CASSPVSAMPFF. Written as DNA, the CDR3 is TGTGCCAGCAGCCCCGTCTCTGCTATGCCTTTCTTT.

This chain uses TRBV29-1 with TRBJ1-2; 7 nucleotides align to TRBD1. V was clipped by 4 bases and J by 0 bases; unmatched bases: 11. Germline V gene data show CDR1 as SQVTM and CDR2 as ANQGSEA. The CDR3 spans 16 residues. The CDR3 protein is CSVAPAGQNSNYGYTF. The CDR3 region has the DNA TGCAGCGTTGCCCCCGCGGGACAGAACTCTAACTATGGCTACACCTTC.